This TCR beta chain was captured in a study of blood T cell repertoires in COVID-19. Whole-study context: There were acute and convalescent COVID-19 samples, and they came from the United States, Italy and Spain.

Original handling: Reference gene primer amplification yielded estimated nucleated cell counts. The assay was immunoSEQ multiplex PCR, and TCRdb's table has in-frame clones only and misses some. V and J calls and clone size are those listed in that table; D and trimming were worked out from the DNA. This sample has more than 95,000 clones; about 82% occur once, and the top ten carry roughly 5.4%. CDR1 and CDR2 from the germline V gene are MNHEY and SMNVEV (reference sequence). Trimming took 3 bases from V and 5 from J; bases not matched to a gene: 14. CDR3 length: 18 residues. The V gene is TRBV27, the J gene TRBJ2-1; 9 bases match TRBD2. Material for sequencing was peripheral blood. This receptor was obtained from a human donor in a cohort sampled during active COVID-19. CDR3 DNA: TGTGCCAGCAGTTTGGTGGGATTAGCGGGAGAGAGTAACAATGAGCAGTTCTTC. As protein: CASSLVGLAGESNNEQFF.